This passage covers 30 T cell receptor beta chains from one sample sequenced in a study of beta chain features in type 1 diabetes. Study-level results: Type 1 diabetes patients had moderately but significantly shorter TCRB CDR3s in all four CD4+ subsets.

Expressed TCRB transcripts were sequenced after all isolated RNA was converted to cDNA. Clones were read by immunoSEQ multiplex PCR, and TCRdb kept only the in-frame ones, dropping some. Of 550,000 to 850,000 clones in the sample, roughly 13% are singletons; the top ten hold about 0.02%. These receptors have no identified antigens. Sequenced sample: naive CD4+ T cells from blood. These TCRs come from a man younger than 35 with type 1 diabetes.

The chain employs TRBV7-9 and TRBJ2-1; tentative D call: TRBD2 (5 bases). With 3 bases removed from V and 7 bases from J, the gap between germline ends came to 13 bases. This CDR3 has 14 residues. Germline V gives CDR1 SEHNR, CDR2 FQNEAQ (reference sequence). CDR3 in DNA: TGTGCCAGCAGCTTCTCTTCGTCGGGGAATGAGCAGTTCTTC. This encodes CASSFSSSGNEQFF.

The chain recombines TRBV7-2 with TRBJ2-2, with TRBD2 identical over 7 bases. Germline-derived CDR1 and CDR2 are SGHTA and FQGNSA. The CDR3 sequence is 16 residues long. V gave up 2 bases and J gave up 0 bases; unmatched junction bases: 3. The CDR3 coding sequence is TGTGCCAGCAGCTTAACCGGGGGGACGAACACCGGGGAGCTGTTTTTT. This gives the protein CASSLTGGTNTGELFF.

This clone showed up just a few times. The gene calls are TRBV21-1 and TRBJ2-7; the D call of TRBD2 is as the table states it, not checked on the DNA. TRBV21-1 is given as a pseudogene. The CDR3 loop spans 14 amino acids. DNA of the CDR3: TGTGCCAGCTTAGGACGGGAGGAAACCTACGAGCAGTACTTC. Protein sequence: CASLGREETYEQYF.

V usage is TRBV25-1 and J usage is TRBJ1-4; D gene uncertain. Deletions cut 2 bases from V and 8 bases from J, with 15 bases between. Germline loops: CDR1 MGHDK, CDR2 SYGVNS. The CDR3 sequence is 15 residues long. The CDR3 DNA reads as TGTGCCAGCAGTGAAGGAGCGGGTCTGCGAGAAAAACTGTTTTTT. This translates into CASSEGAGLREKLFF.

The V gene is TRBV4-1, the J gene TRBJ1-2; D is unresolved. The V end lost 0 bases, the J end lost 4 bases, and 18 bases lay between the germline ends. Germline V gives CDR1 MGHRA, CDR2 YSYEKL. CDR3 length equals 17 residues. The CDR3 coding sequence is TGCGCCAGCAGCCAAGATGGATCCGGCCTCTCAATCTATGGCTACACCTTC. Its translation is CASSQDGSGLSIYGYTF.

This clone was observed a handful of times. In nucleotides, the CDR3 is TGTGCTAGTGGTTCAGACAGAACTAACTATGGCTACACCTTC. Encoded protein: CASGSDRTNYGYTF. This chain joins TRBV12-5 and TRBJ1-2; weak D call: TRBD1 (5 bases). The CDR3 sequence is 14 residues long. Trimming stripped 4 bases from V and 0 bases from J, with 9 bases between. CDR1 and CDR2 from the germline V gene are LGHNT and FRNRAP.

In its sample, this clone was seen a few times. The CDR3 DNA reads as TGTGCCATCGAAGGGGATACGCAGTATTTT. Translated: CAIEGDTQYF. The chain is built from TRBV28 and TRBJ2-3; D is unclear. V lost 10 bases to trimming and J lost 6 bases, with 8 bases between them. Germline lookup yields CDR1 MDHEN and CDR2 SYDVKM. CDR3 length: 10 residues.

This clone appeared a few times. V usage is TRBV29-1 and J usage is TRBJ1-2, with 7 bases that match TRBD1. This CDR3 region has 13 residues. V lost 7 bases to trimming and J lost 2 bases; unmatched junction nucleotides: 7. Germline loops: CDR1 SQVTM, CDR2 ANQGSEA. The CDR3 loop is CSAATGMNYGYTF. The CDR3 nucleotides read TGCAGCGCCGCGACAGGGATGAACTATGGCTACACCTTC.

Comment on this clone: This specimen includes other DNA sequences encoding the same CDR3. This rearrangement joins TRBV20-1 to TRBJ1-1; D ambiguous. CDR1 is DFQATT and CDR2 is SNEGSKA in the germline V gene (reference sequence). The CDR3 has 11 residues. Trimming cost V 6 bases and J 1 base, with 6 bases left between them. The CDR3 is CSANKNTEAFF. In DNA, the CDR3 is TGCAGTGCGAACAAGAACACTGAAGCTTTCTTT.

The rearrangement uses TRBV5-1 and TRBJ2-7; tentatively, D is TRBD2 (5 bases). Per the germline V gene, CDR1 is SGHRS and CDR2 is YFSETQ. V gave up 1 base and J gave up 5 bases, with 19 bases separating them. CDR3 length: 16 amino acids. CDR3 DNA: TGCGCCAGCAGCTTGAAGGGAGACACCGACGTGAACGAGCAGTACTTC. This encodes CASSLKGDTDVNEQYF.

This chain links TRBV19 with TRBJ1-6, with 8 bases lining up with TRBD1. V lost 7 bases, J lost 14 bases, and 19 bases stayed unmatched. The CDR3 sequence is 16 residues long. CDR1 is LNHDA, CDR2 SQIVND, per germline (reference sequence). This chain's CDR3 is CASKEDRETIIGTLHF. DNA of the CDR3: TGTGCCAGTAAGGAGGACAGGGAGACTATAATTGGAACCCTCCACTTT.

This clone was counted between two and nine times. The CDR3 sequence is CAWSPGTGFYEQYF. The CDR3 DNA reads as TGTGCCTGGAGTCCCGGGACAGGGTTCTACGAGCAGTACTTC. The chain carries TRBV30 and TRBJ2-7, with TRBD1 identical over 9 bases. V gave up 2 bases and J gave up 3 bases; unmatched junction bases: 5. CDR3 length: 14 amino acids. Germline V CDR1 and CDR2: GTSNPN, SVGIG (reference sequence).

The chain links TRBV11-2 to TRBJ2-7; tentatively, D is TRBD2 (5 bases). CDR1 and CDR2 (germline): SGHAT, FQNNGV. The CDR3 is made up of 12 amino acids. The V end was cut by 8 bases, the J end by 3 bases, with 11 bases between. The CDR3 spells CASGPGYYEQYF. As DNA, the CDR3 is TGTGCCAGCGGACCGGGATACTACGAGCAGTACTTC.

Only a few counts were recorded for this clone. The chain links TRBV30 to TRBJ1-5; tentatively, D is TRBD1 (5 bases). V shed 4 bases and J shed 3 bases, with 19 bases lying between them. This CDR3 is built from 16 residues. The germline CDR1 and CDR2 sequences are GTSNPN and SVGIG (reference sequence). In nucleotides, the CDR3 is TGTGCCTGGACTAAGAGCGGGACGAGTTACAATCAGCCCCAGCATTTT. Translated, it gives CAWTKSGTSYNQPQHF.

This clone has more than one count but fewer than ten. The chain couples TRBV7-3 to TRBJ2-3; TRBD2 matches at 9 bases. V shed 5 bases, J shed 2 bases, and the junction held 5 bases outside the gene matches. The length of the CDR3 is 15 residues. Germline values: CDR1 SGHTA, CDR2 FQGTGA. CDR3 amino acids: CASSLLAGSTDTQYF. CDR3 nucleotide sequence: TGTGCCAGCAGCCTCCTAGCGGGATCCACAGATACGCAGTATTTT.

The chain carries TRBV5-1 and TRBJ2-7; D gene ambiguous. From germline, CDR1 is SGHRS and CDR2 YFSETQ. The CDR3 sequence is 12 residues long. Trimming cost V 2 bases and J 5 bases, with 8 bases left between them. The CDR3 coding sequence is TGCGCCAGCAGCTTTGGTGGCGACGAGCAGTACTTC. Its translation is CASSFGGDEQYF.

This clone was detected a few times. The J gene is TRBJ2-3, the V gene TRBV7-2, with D maybe TRBD2 (5 bases). The V end lost 5 bases, the J end lost 10 bases, and 19 bases lay between the germline ends. The length of the CDR3 is 14 residues. The V gene's germline CDR1 is SGHTA and CDR2 FQGNSA. The CDR3 loop reads CASSPPYVVGAQYF. The CDR3 DNA reads as TGTGCCAGCAGCCCCCCCTATGTTGTCGGGGCGCAGTATTTT.

This rearrangement joins TRBV18 to TRBJ2-3; 11 positions agree with TRBD2. The CDR3 length is 16 residues. Germline assignment: CDR1 KGHSH and CDR2 LQKENI. V lost 5 bases, J lost 5 bases, and 9 bases stayed unmatched. CDR3 bases: TGTGCCAGCTCATTAACTAGCGGGGGTGGCGGAGATACGCAGTATTTT. It translates to CASSLTSGGGGDTQYF.

This clone was counted only a few times. V gene TRBV5-1 combines with J gene TRBJ2-3, with D uncertain. CDR3 size: 15 residues. CDR1 is SGHRS, CDR2 YFSETQ, per germline. V was shortened by 0 bases and J by 2 bases, with 10 bases between the two germline ends. The CDR3 DNA follows: TGCGCCAGCAGCTTGGACAATAGCCCCACAGATACGCAGTATTTT. Translating gives CASSLDNSPTDTQYF. The full variable domain, in which reference TRBV5-1 and TRBJ2-3 provide the parts outside the CDR3, is KAGVTQTPRYLIKTRGQQVTLSCSPISGHRSVSWYQQTPGQGLQFLFEYFSETQRNKGNFPGRFSGRQFSNSRSEMNVSTLELGDSALYLCASSLDNSPTDTQYFGPGTRLTVL.

This chain connects TRBV7-9 to TRBJ2-3; no firm D call. Germline lookup yields CDR1 SEHNR and CDR2 FQNEAQ (reference sequence). This CDR3 comprises 10 residues. The CDR3 DNA follows: TGTGCTTCGGTAGCAGGTACGCAGTATTTT. It codes for CASVAGTQYF. Together with reference TRBV7-9 and TRBJ2-3, the CDR3 gives the full variable domain: DTGVSQNPRHKITKRGQNVTFRCDPISEHNRLYWYRQTLGQGPEFLTYFQNEAQLEKSRLLSDRFSAERPKGSFSTLEIQRTEQGDSAMYLCASVAGTQYFGPGTRLTVL.

J is TRBJ1-1 and V is TRBV9; D is possibly TRBD1 (5 bases). This CDR3 is built from 13 residues. Germline CDR1 and CDR2: SGDLS and YYNGEE. Trimming removed 3 bases at V and 4 bases at J, with 10 bases between. As DNA, the CDR3 is TGTGCCAGCAGCGACCCAGGGCTCACTGAAGCTTTCTTT. Its translation is CASSDPGLTEAFF.

This clone was counted a few times. This chain uses TRBV28 with TRBJ1-3; no clear D. The V and J ends lost 3 bases and 2 bases respectively, with 11 bases between them. Germline V lookup: CDR1 MDHEN, CDR2 SYDVKM. This CDR3 has 15 residues. CDR3 coding DNA: TGTGCCAGCAGTTTCCCCGAGGTTACTGGAAACACCATATATTTT. This sequence encodes CASSFPEVTGNTIYF.

This clone was observed a few times. V and J are TRBV11-1 and TRBJ2-5, with D possibly called TRBD1 or TRBD2 (5 bases each). The CDR3 spans 14 residues. Germline V lookup: CDR1 SGHAT, CDR2 FQDESV (reference sequence). V was shortened by 5 bases and J by 5 bases, with 15 bases between the two germline ends. The CDR3 nucleotides read TGTGCCAGCAGCCGCCCGGGGCCTGGGGAGACCCAGTACTTC. Its protein is CASSRPGPGETQYF.

The CDR3 DNA reads as TGTGCCTGGAGTCCCGGGTACAATCAGCCCCAGCATTTT. Encoded protein: CAWSPGYNQPQHF. This sequence joins TRBV30 and TRBJ1-5; D unclear. Trimming shortened V by 2 bases and J by 3 bases, and 8 bases separated the two germline ends. Germline loops: CDR1 GTSNPN, CDR2 SVGIG (reference sequence). The CDR3 extends over 13 amino acids.

The CDR3 sequence: CAWSAAARDGYTF. The CDR3 nucleotides read TGTGCCTGGAGTGCGGCAGCGCGGGATGGCTACACCTTC. The chain links TRBV30 to TRBJ1-2, with D unclear. The germline V and J ends were trimmed by 1 base and 6 bases, with 12 bases remaining between them. This CDR3 is built from 13 residues. Germline V gives CDR1 GTSNPN, CDR2 SVGIG (reference sequence).

This chain joins TRBV2 and TRBJ1-2, with D hard to call. In germline, CDR1 is SNHLY, CDR2 FYNNEI. The CDR3 is 12 amino acids. V dropped 9 bases and J dropped 5 bases, with 13 bases sitting between them. The CDR3 DNA is TGTGCCAGTAGAATGGATGGATATGGCTACACCTTC. The encoded protein is CASRMDGYGYTF.

The chain uses TRBV6-6 and TRBJ1-1; the D is unclear. Germline CDR1 is MNHNY and CDR2 is SVGAGI (reference sequence). The V end lost 0 bases, the J end lost 3 bases, and 14 bases lay between the germline ends. The CDR3 contains 16 residues. The CDR3 spells CASSYSNPGLHTEAFF. CDR3 coding DNA: TGTGCCAGCAGTTACTCCAATCCGGGGTTGCACACTGAAGCTTTCTTT.

Note on this clone: The identical CDR3 is also encoded by other nucleotide sequences in the sample. The chain links TRBV2 to TRBJ1-1; tentatively, D is TRBD1 (5 bases). Trimming took off 4 bases at V and 2 bases at J, with 8 bases between the two ends. Germline V gene data show CDR1 as SNHLY and CDR2 as FYNNEI. The CDR3 contains 13 residues. The CDR3 DNA reads TGTGCCAGCAGTGGACAGCCCAACACTGAAGCTTTCTTT. Translating it yields CASSGQPNTEAFF.

V and J are TRBV20-1 and TRBJ1-1; D not certain. The CDR3 is made up of 11 amino acids. Germline-derived CDR1 and CDR2 are DFQATT and SNEGSKA (reference sequence). In nucleotides, the CDR3 is TGCAGGGGCACCTGGGGCACTGAAGCTTTCTTT. Translated, it gives CRGTWGTEAFF.

This clone turned up a few times. The genes are TRBV4-1 and TRBJ1-6, with D perhaps TRBD1 (6 bases). The length of the CDR3 is 17 residues. Trimming stripped 4 bases from V and 5 bases from J, with 18 bases between. Germline lookup yields CDR1 MGHRA and CDR2 YSYEKL. The CDR3 nucleotides read TGCGCCAGCAGCCTGATGGGGGGCAGGGGTAATAATTCACCCCTCCACTTT. This gives the protein CASSLMGGRGNNSPLHF.